The source of this T cell receptor beta chain is a study of post-analysis software for immune sequencing data (dated by TCRdb to between 2015 and 2016). For the wider study: The recorded disease courses included relapsing-remitting, secondary progressive and progressive-relapsing multiple sclerosis, and some patients had no subtype annotation. A subset of samples was prepared in parallel using single-end sample barcoding, then pooled and co-amplified after Illumina adapter ligation. The multiple sclerosis patient repertoires were compared with about a dozen previously published healthy control repertoires from donors aged about 6 to 28 years.

V is reduced by 5 bases and J by 5 bases, leaving a spacing of 15 bases between them. The CDR3, from cysteine to phenylalanine, totals 14 residues. CDR3 DNA only is kept here, 42 bases in frame from base 1. The germline V gene yields SGHAT for CDR1 and FQNNGV for CDR2. The library came from PCR. The data were produced on an Illumina HiSeq 2500. Unique molecular identifiers were incorporated into TCR beta cDNA libraries to reduce PCR and sequencing biases. Approximately 500,000 cDNA molecules were obtained per 1 to 10 million input T cells, so each molecule approximated one T cell. The patient libraries were prepared and sequenced using the same protocol as the earlier healthy control dataset. Within a given batch, samples were prepared together, multiplexed and sequenced on the same HiSeq lane. The paper's data handling went like this. Raw barcoded reads were processed with MIGEC, and single-read molecular identifier groups were discarded before consensus assembly and CDR3 extraction. VDJtools was used for post-analysis of the clonotype tables, with diversity normalized by down-sampling every dataset to the smallest sample size. Repertoire overlap clustering matched CDR3 amino acid but not nucleotide sequences to correct batch-related cross-sample contamination. Using fastp trimming at Q25 and MiXCR clonotype assembly, TCRdb reanalyzed the public sequencing data and kept in-frame beta chains. Identical CDR3 proteins give one entry, which carries the most common genes and DNA. The authors' filters were not applied to this entry. Counted in this sample were roughly 430,000 distinct CDR3 sequences; roughly 38% of them appeared once. Clones ranked in the top ten supply 6% to 9% of the sample.

To demonstrate the VDJtools post-analysis software, the study profiled TCR beta repertoires from the peripheral blood of under 15 young patients with multiple sclerosis. The multiple sclerosis patients were children and adolescents ranging in age from roughly 6 to 15 years. This clonotype appeared a few times. What antigen it recognizes has not been identified. No much larger clone exists at a distance of one base, and base qualities are not known. The full study reports these points: Roughly 5 TRBV segments, including TRBV5-6, TRBV5-1 and TRBV20-1, were significantly more frequent in patients than controls. The control group was slightly older than the multiple sclerosis patient group. Significantly lower normalized Chao1 diversity was found in multiple sclerosis patients than in controls, suggesting substantial peripheral T-cell clonal expansion. Strong co-clustering of samples prepared in the same batch was shown by direct clustering with F measure, prompting a batch-effect correction.

This TCR was sampled from a girl aged 2-10 years with multiple sclerosis. Input material: blood. The chain uses TRBV11-2 and TRBJ2-5; a tentative D call is TRBD2 (6 bases match). The DNA is TGTGCCAGCAGCCACCCGGCGGGGATGGAGACCCAGTACTTC. It translates as CASSHPAGMETQYF.